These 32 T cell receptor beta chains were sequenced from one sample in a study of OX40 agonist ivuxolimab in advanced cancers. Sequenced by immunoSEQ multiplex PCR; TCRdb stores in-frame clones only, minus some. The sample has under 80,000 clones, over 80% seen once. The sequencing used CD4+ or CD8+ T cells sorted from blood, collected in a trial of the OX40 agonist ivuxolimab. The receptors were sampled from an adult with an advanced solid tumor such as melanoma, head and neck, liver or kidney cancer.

The CDR3 region is CASTHTGVHTGELFF. The CDR3 nucleotides read TGTGCCAGCACCCACACAGGGGTCCACACCGGGGAGCTGTTTTTT. The V gene is TRBV25-1, the J gene TRBJ2-2; TRBD1 agrees at 7 bases. Germline values: CDR1 MGHDK, CDR2 SYGVNS. The CDR3 is 15 residues long. V trimming: 7 bases; J trimming: 3 bases; junction bases outside the gene matches: 8.

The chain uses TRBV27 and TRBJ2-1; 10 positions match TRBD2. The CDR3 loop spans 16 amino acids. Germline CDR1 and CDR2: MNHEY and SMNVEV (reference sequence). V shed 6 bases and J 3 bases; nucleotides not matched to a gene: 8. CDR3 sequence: CASSLPSGSGYNEQFF. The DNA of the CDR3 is TGTGCCAGCAGCTTACCTAGCGGGAGTGGCTACAATGAGCAGTTCTTC.

The CDR3: CSVDGNEQFF. CDR3 bases: TGCAGCGTTGACGGAAATGAGCAGTTCTTC. This chain connects TRBV29-1 to TRBJ2-1; D not resolved. There are 10 residues in the CDR3. Germline V gene lookup returns CDR1 SQVTM and CDR2 ANQGSEA. V lost 3 bases and J lost 7, with 4 bases in between.

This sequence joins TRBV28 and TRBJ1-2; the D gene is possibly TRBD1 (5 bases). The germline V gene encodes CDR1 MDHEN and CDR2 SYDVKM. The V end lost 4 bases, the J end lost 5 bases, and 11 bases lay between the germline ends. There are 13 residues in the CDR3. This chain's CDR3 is CASSSTQGYGYTF. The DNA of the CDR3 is TGTGCCAGCAGTTCGACTCAGGGATATGGCTACACCTTC.

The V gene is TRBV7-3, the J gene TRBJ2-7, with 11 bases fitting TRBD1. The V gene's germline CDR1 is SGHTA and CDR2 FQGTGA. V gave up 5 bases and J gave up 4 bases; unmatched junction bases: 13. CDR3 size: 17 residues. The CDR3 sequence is CASSPTPPDRGLYEQYF. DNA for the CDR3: TGTGCCAGCAGCCCCACACCGCCGGACAGGGGGCTGTACGAGCAGTACTTC.

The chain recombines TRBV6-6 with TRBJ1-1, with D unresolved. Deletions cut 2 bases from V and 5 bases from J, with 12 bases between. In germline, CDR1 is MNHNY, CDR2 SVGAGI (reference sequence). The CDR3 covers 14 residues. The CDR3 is CASSYLTGSTEAFF. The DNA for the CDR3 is TGTGCCAGCAGTTACCTTACGGGGTCAACTGAAGCTTTCTTT.

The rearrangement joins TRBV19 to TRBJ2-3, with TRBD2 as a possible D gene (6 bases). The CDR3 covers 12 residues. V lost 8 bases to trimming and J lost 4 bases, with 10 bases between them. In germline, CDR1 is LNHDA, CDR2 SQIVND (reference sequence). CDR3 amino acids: CASSTSSDTQYF. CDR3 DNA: TGTGCCAGTTCGACTAGTTCAGATACGCAGTATTTT.

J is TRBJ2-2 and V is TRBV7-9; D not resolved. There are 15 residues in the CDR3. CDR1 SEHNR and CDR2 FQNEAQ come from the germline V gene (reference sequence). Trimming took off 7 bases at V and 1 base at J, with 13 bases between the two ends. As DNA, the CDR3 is TGTGCCAGCACCAGGATGGCGGAGAACACCGGGGAGCTGTTTTTT. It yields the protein CASTRMAENTGELFF.

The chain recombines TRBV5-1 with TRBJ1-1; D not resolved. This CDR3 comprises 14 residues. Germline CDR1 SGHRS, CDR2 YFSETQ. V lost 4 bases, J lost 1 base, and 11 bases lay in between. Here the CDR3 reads CASSQTTTNTEAFF. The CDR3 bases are TGCGCCAGCAGCCAAACCACAACGAACACTGAAGCTTTCTTT.

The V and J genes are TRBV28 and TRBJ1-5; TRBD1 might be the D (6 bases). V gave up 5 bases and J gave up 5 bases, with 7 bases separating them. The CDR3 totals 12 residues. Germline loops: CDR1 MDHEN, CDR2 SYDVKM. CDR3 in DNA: TGTGCCAGCAGTACAGGGTATCAGCCCCAGCATTTT. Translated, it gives CASSTGYQPQHF.

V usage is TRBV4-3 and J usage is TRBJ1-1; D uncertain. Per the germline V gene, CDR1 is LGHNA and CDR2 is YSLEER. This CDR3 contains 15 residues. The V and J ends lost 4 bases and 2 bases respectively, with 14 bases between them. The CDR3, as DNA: TGCGCCAGCAGCCGGTCAGGTCTTTTCAACACTGAAGCTTTCTTT. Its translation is CASSRSGLFNTEAFF.

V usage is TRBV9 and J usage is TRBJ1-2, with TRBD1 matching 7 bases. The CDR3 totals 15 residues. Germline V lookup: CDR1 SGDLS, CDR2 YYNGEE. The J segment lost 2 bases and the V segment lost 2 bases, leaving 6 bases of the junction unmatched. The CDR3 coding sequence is TGTGCCAGCAGCGTTGAGGGGGCAACGAACTATGGCTACACCTTC. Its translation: CASSVEGATNYGYTF.

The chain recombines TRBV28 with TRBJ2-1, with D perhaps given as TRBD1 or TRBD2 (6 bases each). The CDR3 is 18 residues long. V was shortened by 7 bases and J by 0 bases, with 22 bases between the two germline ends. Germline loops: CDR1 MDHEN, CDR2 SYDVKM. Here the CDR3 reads CASTRSGADPSSYNEQFF. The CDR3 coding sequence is TGTGCCAGCACTCGGTCGGGGGCTGACCCTAGCTCCTACAATGAGCAGTTCTTC.

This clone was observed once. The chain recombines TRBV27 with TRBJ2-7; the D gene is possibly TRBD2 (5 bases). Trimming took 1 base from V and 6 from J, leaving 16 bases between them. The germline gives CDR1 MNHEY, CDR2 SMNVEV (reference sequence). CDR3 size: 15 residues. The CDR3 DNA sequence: TGTGCCAGCAGTTTATATCCCGACGGAGGCACCGAGCAGTACTTC. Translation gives CASSLYPDGGTEQYF.

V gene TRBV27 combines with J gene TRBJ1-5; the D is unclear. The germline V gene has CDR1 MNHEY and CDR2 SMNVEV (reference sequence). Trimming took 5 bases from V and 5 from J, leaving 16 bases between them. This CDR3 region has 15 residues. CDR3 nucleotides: TGTGCCAGCAGTCCCCGGCAGCCCGTTTATCAGCCCCAGCATTTT. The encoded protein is CASSPRQPVYQPQHF.

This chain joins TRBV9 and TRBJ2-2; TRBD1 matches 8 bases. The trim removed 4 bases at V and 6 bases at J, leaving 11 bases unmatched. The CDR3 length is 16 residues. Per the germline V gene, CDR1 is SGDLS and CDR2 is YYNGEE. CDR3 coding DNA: TGTGCCAGCAGCCCGCGGACAGGGATCGTACCCGGGGAGCTGTTTTTT. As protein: CASSPRTGIVPGELFF.

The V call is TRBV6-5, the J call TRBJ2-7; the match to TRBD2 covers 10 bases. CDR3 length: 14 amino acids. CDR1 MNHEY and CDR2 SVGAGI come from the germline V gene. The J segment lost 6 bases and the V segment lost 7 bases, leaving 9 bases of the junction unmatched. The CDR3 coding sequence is TGTGCCAGCACCCCAAGCGGGAGGGCCTCCGAGCAGTACTTC. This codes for CASTPSGRASEQYF.

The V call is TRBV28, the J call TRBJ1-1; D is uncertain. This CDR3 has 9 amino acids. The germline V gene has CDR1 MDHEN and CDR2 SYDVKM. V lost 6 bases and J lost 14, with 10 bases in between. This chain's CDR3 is CASSHPPFF. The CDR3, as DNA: TGTGCCAGCAGCCACCCCCCCTTCTTT.

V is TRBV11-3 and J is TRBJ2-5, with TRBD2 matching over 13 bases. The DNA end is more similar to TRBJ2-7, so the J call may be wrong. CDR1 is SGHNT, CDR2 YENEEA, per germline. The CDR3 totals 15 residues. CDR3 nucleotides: TGTGCCAGCAGCTTCACTAGCGGGGGGGCCTACGAGCAGTACTTC. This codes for CASSFTSGGAYEQYF.

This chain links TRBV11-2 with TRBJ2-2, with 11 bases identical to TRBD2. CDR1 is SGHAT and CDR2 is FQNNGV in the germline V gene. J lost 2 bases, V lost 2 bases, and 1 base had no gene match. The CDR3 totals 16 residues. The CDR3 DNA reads TGTGCCAGCAGCTTACTAGCGGGGGGCAACACCGGGGAGCTGTTTTTT. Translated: CASSLLAGGNTGELFF.

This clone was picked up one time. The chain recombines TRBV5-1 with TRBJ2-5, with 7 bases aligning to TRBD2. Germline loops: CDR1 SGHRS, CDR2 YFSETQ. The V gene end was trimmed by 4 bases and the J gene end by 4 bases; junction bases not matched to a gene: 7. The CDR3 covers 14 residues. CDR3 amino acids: CASSLGGGLETQYF. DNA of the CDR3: TGCGCCAGCAGCCTTGGGGGAGGGTTAGAGACCCAGTACTTC.

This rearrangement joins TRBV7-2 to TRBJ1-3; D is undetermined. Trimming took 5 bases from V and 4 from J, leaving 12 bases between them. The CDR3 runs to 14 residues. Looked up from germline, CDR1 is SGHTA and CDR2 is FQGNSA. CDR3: CASSPPSSGNTIYF. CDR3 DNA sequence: TGTGCCAGCAGCCCTCCTTCCTCCGGAAACACCATATATTTT.

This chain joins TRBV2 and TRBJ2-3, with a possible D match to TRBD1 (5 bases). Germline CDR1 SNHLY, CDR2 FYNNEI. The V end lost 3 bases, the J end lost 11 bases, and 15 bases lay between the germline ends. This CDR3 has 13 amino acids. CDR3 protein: CASSDGQGKRQYF. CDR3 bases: TGTGCCAGCAGTGACGGTCAGGGCAAACGGCAGTATTTT.

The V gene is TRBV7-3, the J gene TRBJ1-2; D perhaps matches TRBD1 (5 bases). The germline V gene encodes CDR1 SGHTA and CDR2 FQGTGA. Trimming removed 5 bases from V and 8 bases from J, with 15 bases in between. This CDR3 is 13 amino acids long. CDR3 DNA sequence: TGTGCCAGCAGCCCGAACACAGGAAGCGGCTACACCTTC. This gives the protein CASSPNTGSGYTF.

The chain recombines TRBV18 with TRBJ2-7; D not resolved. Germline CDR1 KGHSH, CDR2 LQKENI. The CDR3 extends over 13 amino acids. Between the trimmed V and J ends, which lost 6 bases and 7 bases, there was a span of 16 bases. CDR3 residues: CASSQGPDGEQYF. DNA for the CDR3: TGTGCCAGCTCTCAAGGTCCCGACGGGGAGCAGTACTTC.

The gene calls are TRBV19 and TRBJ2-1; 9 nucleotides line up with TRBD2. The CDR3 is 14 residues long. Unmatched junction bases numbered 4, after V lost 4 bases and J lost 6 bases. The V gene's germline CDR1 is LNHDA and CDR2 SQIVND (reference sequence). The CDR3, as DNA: TGTGCCAGTAGTAACGGACTAGCGACCAATGAGCAGTTCTTC. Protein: CASSNGLATNEQFF.

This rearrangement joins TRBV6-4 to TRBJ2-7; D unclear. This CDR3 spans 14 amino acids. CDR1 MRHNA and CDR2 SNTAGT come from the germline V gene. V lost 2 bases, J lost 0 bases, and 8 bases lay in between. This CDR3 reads CASSDPGLSYEQYF. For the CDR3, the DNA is TGTGCCAGCAGTGACCCGGGTCTCTCCTACGAGCAGTACTTC.

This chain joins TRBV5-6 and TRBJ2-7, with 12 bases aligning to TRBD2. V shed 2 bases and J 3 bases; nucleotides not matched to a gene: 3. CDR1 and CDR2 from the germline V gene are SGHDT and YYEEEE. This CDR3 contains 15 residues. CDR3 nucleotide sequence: TGTGCCAGCAGCTTAACTAGCGGGGGGCGCTACGAGCAGTACTTC. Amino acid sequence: CASSLTSGGRYEQYF.

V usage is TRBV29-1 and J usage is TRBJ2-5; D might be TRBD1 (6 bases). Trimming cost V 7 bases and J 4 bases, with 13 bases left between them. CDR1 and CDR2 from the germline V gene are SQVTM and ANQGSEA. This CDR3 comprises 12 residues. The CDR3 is CSAGDKGETQYF. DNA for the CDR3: TGCAGCGCCGGGGACAAGGGAGAGACCCAGTACTTC.

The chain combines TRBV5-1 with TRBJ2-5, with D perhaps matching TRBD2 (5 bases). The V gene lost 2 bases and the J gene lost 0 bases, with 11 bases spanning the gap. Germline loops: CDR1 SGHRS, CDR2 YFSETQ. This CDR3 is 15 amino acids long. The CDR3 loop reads CASSFQGLNQETQYF. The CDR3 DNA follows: TGCGCCAGCAGCTTTCAAGGACTCAACCAAGAGACCCAGTACTTC.

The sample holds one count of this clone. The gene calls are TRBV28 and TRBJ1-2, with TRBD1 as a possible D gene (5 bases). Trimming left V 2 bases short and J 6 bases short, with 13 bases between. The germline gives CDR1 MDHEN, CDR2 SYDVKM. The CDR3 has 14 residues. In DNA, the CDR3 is TGTGCCAGCAGTTTAACCGGGGGATGGAATGGCTACACCTTC. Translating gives CASSLTGGWNGYTF.

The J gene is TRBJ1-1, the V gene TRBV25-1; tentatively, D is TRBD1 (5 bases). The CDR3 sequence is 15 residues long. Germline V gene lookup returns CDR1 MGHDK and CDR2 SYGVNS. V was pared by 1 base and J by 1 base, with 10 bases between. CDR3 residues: CASSELGPANTEAFF. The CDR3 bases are TGTGCCAGCAGTGAATTGGGGCCTGCGAACACTGAAGCTTTCTTT.